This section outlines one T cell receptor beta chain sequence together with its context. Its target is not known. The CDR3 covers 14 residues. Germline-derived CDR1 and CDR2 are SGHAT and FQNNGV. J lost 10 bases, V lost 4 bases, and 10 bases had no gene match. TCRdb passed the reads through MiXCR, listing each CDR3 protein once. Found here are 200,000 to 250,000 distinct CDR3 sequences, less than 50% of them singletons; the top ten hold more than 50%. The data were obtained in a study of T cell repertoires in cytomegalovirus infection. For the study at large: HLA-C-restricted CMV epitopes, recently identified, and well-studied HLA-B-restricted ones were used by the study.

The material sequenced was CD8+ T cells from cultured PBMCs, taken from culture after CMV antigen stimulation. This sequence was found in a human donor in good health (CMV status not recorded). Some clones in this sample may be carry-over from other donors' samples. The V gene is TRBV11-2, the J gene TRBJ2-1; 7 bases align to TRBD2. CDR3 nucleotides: TGTGCCAGCAGCTCTAGCGGTGGCCTTAGGGAGCAGTTCTTC. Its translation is CASSSSGGLREQFF.